This TCR beta chain was recovered during a study of T cells in Graves' hyperthyroidism and ophthalmopathy (dated 2019 in TCRdb). General notes on the study: Peripheral blood was sampled at the time of initial diagnosis, prior to any treatment. A discovery cohort of about a hundred patients, approximately 45 with Graves' ophthalmopathy and more than 55 with stable Graves' hyperthyroidism, was used to find distinguishing TCR V-J signatures. Whether ophthalmopathy could be predicted prospectively was tested in an independent validation cohort made up of 18 to 20 hyperthyroidism patients plus 17 patients who later progressed to ophthalmopathy. The 100 discovery patients were randomly divided into training and test sets at a 7:3 ratio. In addition, the study compared T-cell repertoires in thyroid tissue and in blood from roughly 6 Graves' hyperthyroidism patients. After blood sampling, hyperthyroidism patients were treated with methimazole at a starting dose of 30 mg daily, and ophthalmopathy patients were treated with high-dose intravenous methylprednisolone. The paper describes TCR Vbeta CDR3 sequencing of more than 120 peripheral blood samples, made up of about 41 ophthalmopathy patients, over 70 hyperthyroidism patients and around 17 progressor patients.

Amplification of TCR beta CDR3 regions was carried out from RNA transcripts. The first round of RT-PCR for the TCR CDR3 was performed with the HTBI primer set and the Qiagen OneStep RT-PCR kit. Libraries were constructed in a second round of multiplex PCR, after which size selection and purification were carried out. Paired-end sequencing of the libraries was performed with 100 bp reads on an Illumina HiSeq2000. The published analysis was carried out like this. SOAPnuke was used to process the raw data, with reads discarded if the reads contained adapters or uncalled bases, had a mean Phred below 15, or lacked an exact constant-primer or identifier match. High-quality paired reads were merged with COPE v1.2.5, and unique nucleotide sequences were defined as clonotypes. MiTCR v1.1 was used to align clonotypes to the IMGT TRBV, TRBD and TRBJ reference segments. The analysis included only V-J combinations with a frequency above 0.0001, which together covered over 98% of the repertoires. A TCS score was defined as the ratio of F50 (clonal expansion) to E x V (chaos), with BLOSUM62-based TCRdist applied between CDR3 peptides within each V-J. Welch's t-statistics and random forest reduced just over 500 V-J features to fewer than 15, which were used in a naive Bayes classifier (R e1071). The public reads were run again by TCRdb, first through fastp at Q25 and then through MiXCR, and only productive beta chains were kept. Each CDR3 protein gets just one entry, which takes the most common genes and DNA from the rows behind it. Here the V and J calls rest on TCRdb's processing, not on the authors' analysis. For this sample there are around 190,000 distinct CDR3 sequences; 17% appear just once. The top ten hold roughly 50% of the sample.

From the cysteine through the phenylalanine, the CDR3 covers 14 amino acids. CDR3 DNA is the only sequence kept; it has 42 bases, read in frame from the first base. V and J are trimmed by 1 base and 10 bases, and the gene matches miss 3 bases of the junction. For CDR1 and CDR2, the germline V gene lists MGHRA and YSYEKL. What the study reported, not specific to this receptor: Most expanded thyroid clonotypes (frequency above 0.001) were also detected in blood, suggesting blood repertoires may reflect thyroid immune responses. In validation, the model predicted progression to ophthalmopathy a median of about 6 months before onset, with roughly 68% sensitivity and 72.22% specificity. A 13 V-J signature model separated ophthalmopathy from stable hyperthyroidism, with approximately 87% sensitivity and just under 84% specificity in cross-validation and 80%/75% in testing. No statistical method was used to set the sample size in advance, and investigators knew the group allocation.

This clonotype was detected a few times. Its antigen specificity is not known. Nothing much larger sits one base from this clone, and base qualities are not available. A patient counted as having stable Graves' hyperthyroidism if no progression to ophthalmopathy occurred over 18 months of follow-up. Hyperthyroidism patients were aged 18 to 65 years and newly diagnosed, with disease duration of less than 2 months. The study excluded patients with uncontrolled infections, other autoimmune diseases, pregnancy or lactation. Clinical symptoms, serum thyroxine and TRAb, thyroid ultrasound, and orbital computed tomography formed the basis for the diagnoses. Ficoll-Paque density gradient centrifugation was used to isolate PBMCs from about 9.4 ml of fresh peripheral blood. Total RNA was extracted using Trizol reagent, and RNA quality was assessed on an Agilent 2100 Bioanalyzer.

The chain links TRBV4-1 with TRBJ1-6; 8 middle bases align to TRBD1. Material: blood. The origin of this receptor is a woman between 50 and 59 years old with Graves' hyperthyroidism. The bases are TGCGCCAGCAGCCAAGCTTCAGGGGGCTCACCCCTCCACTTT. Translated, this gives CASSQASGGSPLHF.